A selection of T cell receptor beta chains follows, all from one sample in a study of T-cell reconstitution after alpha-beta-depleted transplantation in children. TCRdb analysed the PCR reads with MiXCR anew, one entry per CDR3 protein. The sample yields 900,000 or so distinct CDR3 sequences, roughly 15% seen once. Here the sequenced sample was PBMCs, mostly from graft donor cells, taken 360 days after TCRalphabeta/CD19-depleted stem cell transplant. These receptors came from a male patient between 10 and 17 years old who had a stem cell transplant for acute lymphoblastic leukemia, so the T cells may come from the graft donor. Each CDR3 is given with its conserved first and last residue. A D gene is named only where the DNA matches it firmly. Where a row states a size, it is once, few, many or the class of an expanded clone; other rows omit it.

V	J	D	size	CDR3	DNA
TRBV4-1	TRBJ2-7	TRBD1	.	CASSKPGQPPLEQYF	TGCGCCAGCAGCAAACCGGGACAGCCGCCCCTGGAGCAGTACTTC
TRBV27	TRBJ2-3	.	.	CASSLGSGWAQYF	TGTGCCAGCAGTTTAGGTTCAGGTTGGGCGCAGTATTTT
TRBV15	TRBJ2-3	TRBD2	.	CATSRDRLAGPTDTQYF	TGTGCCACCAGCAGAGATCGACTAGCGGGTCCCACAGATACGCAGTATTTT
TRBV5-1	TRBJ2-1	.	.	CASSANQGGEQFF	TGCGCCAGCAGCGCAAATCAGGGAGGTGAGCAGTTCTTC
TRBV4-1	TRBJ1-6	.	.	CASNQVPGGNSPLHF	TGCGCCAGCAACCAAGTTCCCGGGGGTAATTCACCCCTCCACTTT
TRBV5-1	TRBJ2-1	.	.	CASSLDRKGTNEQFF	TGCGCCAGCAGCTTGGACAGGAAGGGGACCAATGAGCAGTTCTTC
TRBV6-5	TRBJ2-2	TRBD2	.	CASSPLAGGQAGELFF	TGTGCCAGCAGTCCCCTAGCGGGAGGCCAGGCCGGGGAGCTGTTTTTT
TRBV20-1	TRBJ2-5	TRBD2	.	CSAGGGTSQETQYF	TGCAGTGCTGGCGGAGGGACTAGCCAAGAGACCCAGTACTTC
TRBV20-1	TRBJ2-1	TRBD2	few	CSALAEREALFF	TGCAGTGCTCTCGCGGAGCGGGAGGCTTTATTCTTC
TRBV28	TRBJ2-7	TRBD2	.	CASSILAGTYEQYF	TGTGCCAGCAGTATCCTAGCGGGGACCTACGAGCAGTACTTC
TRBV11-2	TRBJ2-7	.	many	CASSLEGGSSYEQYF	TGCGCCAGCAGCTTGGAAGGTGGGAGCTCCTACGAGCAGTACTTC
TRBV24-1	TRBJ2-1	.	few	CATSDQKGEVGSEQFF	TGTGCCACCAGTGACCAAAAGGGAGAGGTTGGTAGTGAGCAGTTCTTC
TRBV11-2	TRBJ2-1	TRBD1	.	CAIGTGGYYNEQFF	TGTGCCATTGGGACAGGGGGGTATTACAATGAGCAGTTCTTC
TRBV29-1	TRBJ1-1	.	few	CSVEALNTEAFF	TGCAGCGTTGAAGCCCTGAACACTGAAGCTTTCTTT
TRBV10-3	TRBJ2-7	TRBD2	.	CAISDPGVGTSGTEGEQYF	TGTGCCATCAGTGACCCGGGAGTTGGGACTAGCGGGACCGAGGGCGAGCAGTACTTC
TRBV2	TRBJ1-4	.	.	CASSEGLGEKLFF	TGTGCCAGCAGTGAGGGATTAGGCGAAAAACTGTTTTTT
TRBV25-1	TRBJ2-3	.	many	CASSEEDARTDTQYF	TGTGCCAGCAGTGAAGAGGACGCACGCACAGATACGCAGTATTTT
TRBV9	TRBJ2-1	TRBD2	few	CASSVETSGSLGQFF	TGTGCCAGCAGCGTAGAAACTAGCGGGAGCCTAGGGCAGTTCTTC
TRBV4-1	TRBJ2-5	.	.	CASSQTTDWEETQYF	TGCGCCAGCAGCCAAACAACAGACTGGGAAGAGACCCAGTACTTC
TRBV10-3	TRBJ1-6	.	many	CAISNGNSPLHF	TGTGCCATCAGCAACGGGAATTCACCCCTCCACTTT
TRBV21-1	TRBJ2-1	.	.	CASSLPTSGSPCEQFF	TGTGCCAGCAGTCTACCGACTAGCGGGAGCCCCTGTGAGCAGTTCTTC
TRBV11-2	TRBJ2-1	.	few	CASSLGALPSWVDEQFF	TGTGCCAGCAGCTTAGGGGCCCTCCCCTCCTGGGTGGATGAGCAGTTCTTC
TRBV4-2	TRBJ2-1	.	.	CASSQAGLDNEQFF	TGTGCCAGCAGCCAAGCCGGACTCGACAATGAGCAGTTCTTC
TRBV20-1	TRBJ2-7	.	few	CSARGGQTDLEQYF	TGCAGTGCTAGGGGGGGCCAGACGGATCTGGAGCAGTACTTC
TRBV5-1	TRBJ2-7	.	few	CASSLGPPGRASYEQYF	TGCGCCAGCAGCTTGGGCCCCCCCGGCAGGGCCTCCTACGAGCAGTACTTC
TRBV2	TRBJ2-1	TRBD2	.	CASSSGTGGSGQFF	TGTGCCAGCAGTAGTGGGACTGGCGGGAGCGGTCAGTTCTTC
TRBV28	TRBJ2-7	.	.	CASSLWPRDANYEQYF	TGTGCCAGCAGTTTATGGCCCCGCGATGCAAACTACGAGCAGTACTTC
TRBV24-1	TRBJ2-1	TRBD1	many	CATSDLGTGLREQFF	TGTGCCACCAGTGATTTGGGGACAGGTCTCCGGGAGCAGTTCTTC
TRBV5-1	TRBJ2-1	TRBD2	.	CASSLAPLAGVFEQFF	TGCGCCAGCAGCTTGGCCCCGCTAGCGGGAGTTTTTGAGCAGTTCTTC
TRBV18	TRBJ2-7	.	.	CASSQLGLGTYEQYF	TGTGCCAGCTCACAGCTGGGGTTAGGAACCTACGAGCAGTACTTC
TRBV20-1	TRBJ1-2	.	.	CSAWVSAWGYGYTF	TGCAGTGCTTGGGTTTCGGCCTGGGGCTATGGCTACACCTTC
TRBV5-1	TRBJ2-1	TRBD2	many	CASSLVAGVYNEQFF	TGCGCCAGCAGCTTGGTAGCGGGGGTCTACAATGAGCAGTTCTTC
TRBV12-5	TRBJ2-7	.	.	CASGLVRGSGAYEQYF	TGTGCTAGTGGTTTGGTACGCGGTAGCGGAGCCTACGAGCAGTACTTC
TRBV20-1	TRBJ2-1	TRBD2	.	CSAGLAGGRASYNEQFF	TGCAGTGCAGGACTAGCGGGAGGGCGGGCTTCCTACAATGAGCAGTTCTTC
TRBV13	TRBJ2-7	TRBD1	few	CASSLVPGTGVHEQYF	TGTGCCAGCAGCTTAGTTCCCGGGACAGGGGTCCACGAGCAGTACTTC
TRBV5-1	TRBJ2-7	.	many	CASKNQYGPSYEQYF	TGCGCCAGCAAAAACCAATACGGACCTAGCTACGAGCAGTACTTC
TRBV7-9	TRBJ1-1	.	many	CASRLQGNTEAFF	TGTGCCAGCAGGCTTCAGGGCAACACTGAAGCTTTCTTT
TRBV7-9	TRBJ1-5	.	.	CASSLSDSSNQPQHF	TGTGCCAGCAGCTTATCGGACAGTAGCAATCAGCCCCAGCATTTT
TRBV7-3	TRBJ2-1	.	.	CASSPQRARGHNEQFF	TGTGCCAGCAGCCCCCAGCGGGCCAGGGGCCACAATGAGCAGTTCTTC
TRBV10-3	TRBJ2-7	TRBD1	few	CASGTGGEQYF	TGTGCCAGCGGGACAGGGGGCGAGCAGTACTTC
TRBV12-3/TRBV12-4	TRBJ2-1	.	.	CASSKPPSYNEQFF	TGTGCCAGCAGTAAGCCCCCTTCCTACAATGAGCAGTTCTTC